The 18 T cell receptor beta chains below all came from one sample that was sequenced in a study of blood T cell repertoires in COVID-19. Clones were read by immunoSEQ multiplex PCR, and TCRdb kept only the in-frame ones, dropping some. The table lists approximately 440,000 clones, about 87% of them singletons, with roughly 12% in the top ten. Material for sequencing was peripheral blood. The receptors stem from a woman between 45 and 60 years old with COVID-19, enrolled during active disease.

This clone came up once. The chain uses TRBV19 and TRBJ2-7; D possibly corresponds to TRBD2 (6 bases). This CDR3 is built from 15 residues. Looked up from germline, CDR1 is LNHDA and CDR2 is SQIVND (reference sequence). V lost 1 base to trimming and J lost 2 bases, with 12 bases between them. CDR3 residues: CASSIGGGATYEQYF. As DNA, the CDR3 is TGTGCCAGTAGTATAGGCGGAGGGGCCACCTACGAGCAGTACTTC.

V usage is TRBV4-1 and J usage is TRBJ2-3; 7 bases line up with TRBD1. CDR1 is MGHRA, CDR2 YSYEKL, per germline. This CDR3 region has 17 residues. J gave up 2 bases and V 10 bases, and 18 bases lay outside the gene matches. The CDR3 reads CATQGSAYPSPTDTQYF. The DNA for the CDR3 is TGCGCCACACAGGGGAGCGCCTATCCAAGCCCCACAGATACGCAGTATTTT.

The chain combines TRBV27 with TRBJ1-5; D remains ambiguous. From germline, CDR1 is MNHEY and CDR2 SMNVEV (reference sequence). The CDR3 spans 14 residues. Trimming took 3 bases from V and 5 from J, leaving 11 bases between them. Here the CDR3 reads CASSFRNRDQPQHF. Written as DNA, the CDR3 is TGTGCCAGCAGTTTCCGAAACCGGGATCAGCCCCAGCATTTT.

This clone was counted many times. The chain's CDR3 is CASSQFTVNTGELFF. In nucleotides, the CDR3 is TGTGCCAGCAGCCAATTTACAGTGAACACCGGGGAGCTGTTTTTT. The genes are TRBV9 and TRBJ2-2; D is uncertain. Trimming took 4 bases from V and 1 from J, leaving 11 bases between them. Germline V CDR1 and CDR2: SGDLS, YYNGEE. The CDR3 is made up of 15 amino acids.

The V call is TRBV5-1, the J call TRBJ2-7, with 8 positions matching TRBD1. The CDR3 covers 14 residues. V shed 5 bases, J shed 2 bases, and the junction held 6 bases outside the gene matches. Germline values: CDR1 SGHRS, CDR2 YFSETQ. CDR3 DNA sequence: TGCGCCAGCAGTTCCACAGGGGGAACCTACGAGCAGTACTTC. This codes for CASSSTGGTYEQYF.

The chain couples TRBV18 to TRBJ2-2; 8 bases line up with TRBD1. Trimming at V came to 3 bases and at J to 6 bases, leaving 9 bases not matched to a gene. The germline V gene encodes CDR1 KGHSH and CDR2 LQKENI. This CDR3 region has 16 residues. The CDR3 spells CASSPDRVRIAGELFF. As DNA, the CDR3 is TGTGCCAGCTCACCGGACAGGGTGAGGATCGCCGGGGAGCTGTTTTTT.

This chain connects TRBV28 to TRBJ1-2; D remains unclear. Germline V gene data show CDR1 as MDHEN and CDR2 as SYDVKM. V was cut by 10 bases and J by 2 bases, with 17 bases left in between. This CDR3 contains 14 residues. The CDR3 bases are TGTGCCACCGCGAGTGGTAATAGAAACTATGGCTACACCTTC. It encodes CATASGNRNYGYTF.

The V gene is TRBV28, the J gene TRBJ2-3; D uncertain. With 2 bases removed from V and 6 bases from J, the gap between germline ends came to 6 bases. The germline V gene encodes CDR1 MDHEN and CDR2 SYDVKM. This CDR3 has 12 residues. As DNA, the CDR3 is TGTGCCAGCAGTTTAGAGTTGGATACGCAGTATTTT. It is translated as CASSLELDTQYF.

This chain links TRBV28 with TRBJ2-4; 8 nucleotides match TRBD2. V shed 3 bases and J 3 bases; nucleotides not matched to a gene: 7. The CDR3 has 16 amino acids. Germline CDR1 MDHEN, CDR2 SYDVKM. The CDR3 loop is CASSFGGGQGKNIQYF. The DNA for the CDR3 is TGTGCCAGCAGTTTCGGCGGGGGGCAGGGCAAAAACATTCAGTACTTC.

The V call is TRBV5-1, the J call TRBJ2-3, with D possibly matching TRBD2 (6 bases). V lost 0 bases, J lost 2 bases, and 7 bases lay in between. The CDR3 is 14 residues long. The germline CDR1 and CDR2 sequences are SGHRS and YFSETQ. CDR3 nucleotides: TGCGCCAGCAGCTTGGGGGACTCCACAGATACGCAGTATTTT. Translated: CASSLGDSTDTQYF. Complete variable domain (other parts from reference TRBV5-1 and TRBJ2-3): KAGVTQTPRYLIKTRGQQVTLSCSPISGHRSVSWYQQTPGQGLQFLFEYFSETQRNKGNFPGRFSGRQFSNSRSEMNVSTLELGDSALYLCASSLGDSTDTQYFGPGTRLTVL.

The gene calls are TRBV14 and TRBJ2-3, with TRBD1 matching over 7 bases. The CDR3 loop spans 16 amino acids. Looked up from germline, CDR1 is SGHDN and CDR2 is FVKESK. V shed 4 bases and J 3 bases; nucleotides not matched to a gene: 10. In DNA form, the CDR3 reads TGTGCCAGCAGCCCTATTGACAGGGCGATTACAGATACGCAGTATTTT. Its translation is CASSPIDRAITDTQYF.

The chain combines TRBV21-1 with TRBJ1-6; the table assigns TRBD1, which was not confirmed against the DNA. TRBV21-1 is recorded as a pseudogene. The length of the CDR3 is 16 residues. The CDR3 region is CASSIRTGSYNSPLHF. The CDR3 DNA sequence: TGTGCCAGCAGCATTCGGACAGGGTCCTATAATTCACCCCTCCACTTT.

The rearrangement joins TRBV5-1 to TRBJ1-4, with TRBD1 identical over 8 bases. V dropped 3 bases and J dropped 12; count of bases not matched to a gene: 13. Germline-derived CDR1 and CDR2 are SGHRS and YFSETQ. The CDR3 runs to 15 residues. The CDR3 loop is CASSSGQGVRGELFF. In DNA form, the CDR3 reads TGCGCCAGCAGCTCCGGACAGGGAGTAAGGGGGGAACTGTTTTTT. The full variable domain, completed using reference TRBV5-1 and TRBJ1-4, is KAGVTQTPRYLIKTRGQQVTLSCSPISGHRSVSWYQQTPGQGLQFLFEYFSETQRNKGNFPGRFSGRQFSNSRSEMNVSTLELGDSALYLCASSSGQGVRGELFFGSGTQLSVL.

The J gene is TRBJ1-2, the V gene TRBV5-1; D is unresolved. Germline loops: CDR1 SGHRS, CDR2 YFSETQ. The ends were cut back, 4 bases at V and 5 bases at J, with 9 bases in the middle. This CDR3 spans 12 amino acids. DNA of the CDR3: TGCGCCAGCAGCCGAAACACGTATGGCTACACCTTC. This gives the protein CASSRNTYGYTF.

This chain connects TRBV5-8 to TRBJ2-6, with a possible D match to TRBD1 (6 bases). V gave up 1 base and J gave up 8 bases, with 10 bases separating them. The CDR3 runs 14 residues. The germline CDR1 and CDR2 sequences are SGHTS and YDEGEE. The CDR3 reads CASSLTGFPNVLTF. The CDR3 nucleotides are TGTGCCAGCAGCTTGACAGGGTTCCCCAACGTCCTGACTTTC.

The chain links TRBV27 to TRBJ1-1; the D gene is possibly TRBD1 (6 bases). The CDR3 extends over 15 amino acids. The germline gives CDR1 MNHEY, CDR2 SMNVEV (reference sequence). Trimming cost V 0 bases and J 5 bases, with 13 bases left between them. The CDR3 DNA reads as TGTGCCAGCAGTTTATCACAGGGAAGTTGGACTGAAGCTTTCTTT. Translated: CASSLSQGSWTEAFF.

The table lists this clone with a few counts. This sequence joins TRBV27 and TRBJ1-1, with a possible D match to TRBD1 (5 bases). The CDR3 is 13 residues long. Germline CDR1 MNHEY, CDR2 SMNVEV (reference sequence). V lost 2 bases to trimming and J lost 4 bases, with 8 bases between them. CDR3 coding DNA: TGTGCCAGCAGTTTACCCCAGGGCACTGAAGCTTTCTTT. It translates to CASSLPQGTEAFF.

The chain is built from TRBV6-5 and TRBJ1-5; the match to TRBD1 covers 7 bases. V trimming: 7 bases; J trimming: 6 bases; junction bases outside the gene matches: 9. The germline V gene has CDR1 MNHEY and CDR2 SVGAGI. The CDR3 has 14 amino acids. The CDR3 DNA follows: TGTGCCAGCACCCCCCAGGGGGGTGGTCAGCCCCAGCATTTT. Protein: CASTPQGGGQPQHF.